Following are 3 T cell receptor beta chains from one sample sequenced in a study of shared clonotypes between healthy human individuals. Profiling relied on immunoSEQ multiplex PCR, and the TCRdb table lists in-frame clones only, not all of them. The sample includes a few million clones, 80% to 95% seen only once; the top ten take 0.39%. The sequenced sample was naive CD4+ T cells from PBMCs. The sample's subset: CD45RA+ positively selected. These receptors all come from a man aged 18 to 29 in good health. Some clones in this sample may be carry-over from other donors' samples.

CDR3 sequence reads: CASSVTSGRNADTQYF. The CDR3 DNA sequence: TGTGCCAGCAGCGTAACTAGCGGGAGGAACGCAGATACGCAGTATTTT. The V and J genes are TRBV5-4 and TRBJ2-3; 12 bases fit TRBD2. The CDR3 contains 16 residues. Trimming cost V 4 bases and J 4 bases; bases outside gene matches: 7. Germline V gene lookup returns CDR1 SGHNT and CDR2 YYREEE (reference sequence).

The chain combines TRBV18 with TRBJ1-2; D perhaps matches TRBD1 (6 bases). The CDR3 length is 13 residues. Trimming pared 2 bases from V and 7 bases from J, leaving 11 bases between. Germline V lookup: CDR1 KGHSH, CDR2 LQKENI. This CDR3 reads CASSPREQGGYTF. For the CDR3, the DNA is TGTGCCAGCTCACCAAGGGAACAGGGTGGCTACACCTTC.

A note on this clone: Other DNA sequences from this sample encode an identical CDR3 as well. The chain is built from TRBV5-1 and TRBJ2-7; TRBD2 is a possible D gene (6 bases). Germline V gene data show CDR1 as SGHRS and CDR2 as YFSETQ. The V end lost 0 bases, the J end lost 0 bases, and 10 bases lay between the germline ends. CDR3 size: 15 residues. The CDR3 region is CASSLGTGDSYEQYF. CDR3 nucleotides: TGCGCCAGCAGCTTGGGTACGGGGGACTCCTACGAGCAGTACTTC.